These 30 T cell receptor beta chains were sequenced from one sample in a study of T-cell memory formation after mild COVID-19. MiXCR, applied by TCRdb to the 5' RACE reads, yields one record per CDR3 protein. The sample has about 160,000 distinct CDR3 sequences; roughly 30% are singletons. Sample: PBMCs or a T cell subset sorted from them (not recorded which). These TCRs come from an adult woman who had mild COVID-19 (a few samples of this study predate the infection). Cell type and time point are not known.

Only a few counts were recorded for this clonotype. The CDR3 loop is CATSVAGPGYNEQFF. In nucleotides, the CDR3 is TGTGCCACCAGCGTAGCGGGCCCGGGGTACAATGAGCAGTTCTTC. V and J are TRBV15 and TRBJ2-1; 7 bases agree with TRBD2. Germline values: CDR1 LNHNV, CDR2 YYDKDF (reference sequence). Trimming took 5 bases from V and 4 from J; bases not matched to a gene: 8. The CDR3 covers 15 residues. The whole variable domain, remainder taken from reference TRBV15 and TRBJ2-1, is DAMVIQNPRYQVTQFGKPVTLSCSQTLNHNVMYWYQQKSSQAPKLLFHYYDKDFNNEADTPDNFQSRRPNTSFCFLDIRSPGLGDTAMYLCATSVAGPGYNEQFFGPGTRLTVL.

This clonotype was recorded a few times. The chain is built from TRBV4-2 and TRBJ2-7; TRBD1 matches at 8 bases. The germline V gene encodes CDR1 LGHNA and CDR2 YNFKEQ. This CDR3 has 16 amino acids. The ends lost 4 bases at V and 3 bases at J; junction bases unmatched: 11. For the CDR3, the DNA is TGTGCCAGCAGCCCACTGGCCGGGACAGGTATCTACGAGCAGTACTTC. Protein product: CASSPLAGTGIYEQYF.

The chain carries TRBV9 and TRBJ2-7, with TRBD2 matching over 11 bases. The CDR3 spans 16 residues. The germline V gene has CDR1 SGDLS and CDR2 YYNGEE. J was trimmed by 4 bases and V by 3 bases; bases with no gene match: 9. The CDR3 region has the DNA TGTGCCAGCAGCGCCCCTCTAGCGGGAGGTGGGTACGAGCAGTACTTC. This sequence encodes CASSAPLAGGGYEQYF. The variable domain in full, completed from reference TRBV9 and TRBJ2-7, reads DSGVTQTPKHLITATGQRVTLRCSPRSGDLSVYWYQQSLDQGLQFLIQYYNGEERAKGNILERFSAQQFPDLHSELNLSSLELGDSALYFCASSAPLAGGGYEQYFGPGTRLTVT.

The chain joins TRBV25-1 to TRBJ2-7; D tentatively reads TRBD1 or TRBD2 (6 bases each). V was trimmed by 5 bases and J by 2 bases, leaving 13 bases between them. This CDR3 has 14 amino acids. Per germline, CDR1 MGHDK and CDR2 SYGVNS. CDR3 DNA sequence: TGTGCCAGCAGTACCGGGGGCTTCACCTACGAGCAGTACTTC. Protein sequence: CASSTGGFTYEQYF.

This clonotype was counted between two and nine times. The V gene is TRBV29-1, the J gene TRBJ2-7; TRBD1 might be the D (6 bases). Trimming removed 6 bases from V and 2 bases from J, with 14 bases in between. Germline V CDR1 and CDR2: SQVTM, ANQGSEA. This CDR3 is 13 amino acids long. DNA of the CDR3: TGCAGCGTCGCCTCAGGGGATACCTACGAGCAGTACTTC. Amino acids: CSVASGDTYEQYF.

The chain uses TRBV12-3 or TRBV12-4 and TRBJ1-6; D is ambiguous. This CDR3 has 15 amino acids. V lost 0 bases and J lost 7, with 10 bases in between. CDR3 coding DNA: TGTGCCAGCAGTTTAGCCCGCGTAGTGAATTCACCCCTCCACTTT. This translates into CASSLARVVNSPLHF.

The chain's CDR3 is CSVEGTEAFF. The CDR3 DNA sequence: TGCAGCGTTGAAGGGACAGAAGCTTTCTTT. This chain uses TRBV29-1 with TRBJ1-1, with D perhaps matching TRBD1 (5 bases). V dropped 1 base and J dropped 8 bases, with 5 bases sitting between them. CDR3 length: 10 residues. Per the germline V gene, CDR1 is SQVTM and CDR2 is ANQGSEA. Using reference TRBV29-1 and TRBJ1-1 for the parts outside the CDR3, the full variable domain is SAVISQKPSRDICQRGTSLTIQCQVDSQVTMMFWYRQQPGQSLTLIATANQGSEATYESGFVIDKFPISRPNLTFSTLTVSNMSPEDSSIYLCSVEGTEAFFGQGTRLTVV.

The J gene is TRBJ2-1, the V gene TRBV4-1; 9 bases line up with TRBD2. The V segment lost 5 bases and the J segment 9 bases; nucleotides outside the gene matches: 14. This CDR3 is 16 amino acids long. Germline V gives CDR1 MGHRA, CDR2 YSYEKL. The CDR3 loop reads CASSSVSQRGAVEQFF. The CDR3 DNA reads TGCGCCAGCAGCTCCGTCAGCCAGCGGGGGGCGGTTGAGCAGTTCTTC.

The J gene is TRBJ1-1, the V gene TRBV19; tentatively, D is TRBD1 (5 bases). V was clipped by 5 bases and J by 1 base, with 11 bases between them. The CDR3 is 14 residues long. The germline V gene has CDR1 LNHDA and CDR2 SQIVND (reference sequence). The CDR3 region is CASSPGRRNTEAFF. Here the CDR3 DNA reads TGTGCCAGTAGTCCAGGGAGGAGGAACACTGAAGCTTTCTTT.

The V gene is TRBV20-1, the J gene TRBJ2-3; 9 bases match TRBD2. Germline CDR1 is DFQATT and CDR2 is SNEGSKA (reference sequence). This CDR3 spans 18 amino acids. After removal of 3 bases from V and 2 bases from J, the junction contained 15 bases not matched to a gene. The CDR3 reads CSARPWGHLAGTTDTQYF. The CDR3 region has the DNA TGCAGTGCTAGGCCTTGGGGACATCTAGCGGGGACCACAGATACGCAGTATTTT.

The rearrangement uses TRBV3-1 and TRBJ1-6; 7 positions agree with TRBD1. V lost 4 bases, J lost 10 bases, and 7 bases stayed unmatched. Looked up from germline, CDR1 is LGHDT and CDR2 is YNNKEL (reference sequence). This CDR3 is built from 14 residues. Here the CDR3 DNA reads TGTGCCAGCAGCCTTCGACAGGGAAAATCACCCCTCCACTTT. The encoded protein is CASSLRQGKSPLHF.

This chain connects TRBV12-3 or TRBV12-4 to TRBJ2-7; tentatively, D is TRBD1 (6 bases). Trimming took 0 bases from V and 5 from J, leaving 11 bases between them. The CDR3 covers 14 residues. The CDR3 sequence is CASSLAGAYDEQYF. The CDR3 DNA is TGTGCCAGCAGTTTAGCGGGGGCTTACGACGAGCAGTACTTC.

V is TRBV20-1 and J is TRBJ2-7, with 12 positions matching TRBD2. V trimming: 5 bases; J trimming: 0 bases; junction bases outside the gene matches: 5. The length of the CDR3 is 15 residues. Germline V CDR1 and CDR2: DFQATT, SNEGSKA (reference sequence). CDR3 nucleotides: TGCAGTGCTGGGATACTAGCGGGGGGCTCCTACGAGCAGTACTTC. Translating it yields CSAGILAGGSYEQYF.

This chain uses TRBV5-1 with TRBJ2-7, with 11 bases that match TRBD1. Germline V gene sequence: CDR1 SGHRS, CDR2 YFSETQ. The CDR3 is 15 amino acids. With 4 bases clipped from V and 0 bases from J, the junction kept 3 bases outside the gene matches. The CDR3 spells CASSLGTGGSYEQYF. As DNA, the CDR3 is TGCGCCAGCAGCCTAGGGACAGGGGGCTCCTACGAGCAGTACTTC.

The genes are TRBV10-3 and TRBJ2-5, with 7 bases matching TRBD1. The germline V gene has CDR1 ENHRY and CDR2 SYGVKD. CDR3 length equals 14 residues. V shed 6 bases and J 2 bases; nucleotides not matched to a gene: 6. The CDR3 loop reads CAISVDRVQETQYF. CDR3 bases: TGTGCCATCAGCGTCGACAGGGTTCAAGAGACCCAGTACTTC.

CDR3 bases: TGTGCCTGGAGACCCGACGGGATCTCCTACGAGCAGTACTTC. Translated, it gives CAWRPDGISYEQYF. V usage is TRBV30 and J usage is TRBJ2-7; the D gene is possibly TRBD2 (5 bases). V was clipped by 3 bases and J by 0 bases, with 12 bases between them. CDR1 is GTSNPN and CDR2 is SVGIG in the germline V gene (reference sequence). This CDR3 contains 14 residues.

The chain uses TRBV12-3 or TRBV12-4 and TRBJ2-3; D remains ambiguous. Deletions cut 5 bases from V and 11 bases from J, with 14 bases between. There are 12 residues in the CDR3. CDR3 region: CASSPSSGGQYF. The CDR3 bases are TGTGCCAGCAGTCCTTCCTCGGGCGGGCAGTATTTT.

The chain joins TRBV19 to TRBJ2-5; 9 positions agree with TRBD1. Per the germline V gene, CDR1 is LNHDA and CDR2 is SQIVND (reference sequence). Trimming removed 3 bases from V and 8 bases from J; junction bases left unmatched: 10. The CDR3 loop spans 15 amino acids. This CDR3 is CASSIDRGAGDTQYF. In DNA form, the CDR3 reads TGTGCCAGTAGTATTGACAGGGGGGCCGGTGATACCCAGTACTTC.

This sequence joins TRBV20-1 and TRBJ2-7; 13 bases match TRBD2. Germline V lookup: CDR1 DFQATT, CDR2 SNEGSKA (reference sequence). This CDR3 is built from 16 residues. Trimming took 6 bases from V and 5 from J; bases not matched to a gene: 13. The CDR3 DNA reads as TGCAGTGCCACGGGACTAGCGGGACGCGGCCTTGACGAGCAGTACTTC. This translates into CSATGLAGRGLDEQYF.

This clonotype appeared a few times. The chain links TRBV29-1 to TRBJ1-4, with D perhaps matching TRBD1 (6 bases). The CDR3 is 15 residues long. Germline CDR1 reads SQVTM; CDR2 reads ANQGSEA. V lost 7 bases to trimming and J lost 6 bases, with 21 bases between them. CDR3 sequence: CSARQRQETHEKLFF. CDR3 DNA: TGCAGCGCCAGACAACGACAGGAAACACATGAAAAACTGTTTTTT.

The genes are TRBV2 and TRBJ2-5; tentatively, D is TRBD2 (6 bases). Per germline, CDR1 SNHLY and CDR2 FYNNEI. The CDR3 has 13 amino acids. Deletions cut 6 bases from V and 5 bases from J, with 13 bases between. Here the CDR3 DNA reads TGTGCCAGCAGGGAGGGCCTAAGGGAGACCCAGTACTTC. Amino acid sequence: CASREGLRETQYF.

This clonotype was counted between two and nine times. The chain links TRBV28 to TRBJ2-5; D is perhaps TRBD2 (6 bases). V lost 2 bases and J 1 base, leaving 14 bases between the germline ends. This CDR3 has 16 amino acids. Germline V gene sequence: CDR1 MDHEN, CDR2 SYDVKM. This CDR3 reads CASSLGGFRAQETQYF. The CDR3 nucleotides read TGTGCCAGCAGTTTAGGAGGGTTTAGGGCCCAAGAGACCCAGTACTTC.

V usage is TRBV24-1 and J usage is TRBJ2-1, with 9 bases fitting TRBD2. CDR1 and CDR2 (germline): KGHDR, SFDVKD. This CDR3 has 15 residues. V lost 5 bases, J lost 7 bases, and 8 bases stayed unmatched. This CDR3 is CATSGQRGVANEQFF. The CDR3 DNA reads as TGTGCCACCAGTGGTCAGCGGGGGGTCGCGAATGAGCAGTTCTTC.

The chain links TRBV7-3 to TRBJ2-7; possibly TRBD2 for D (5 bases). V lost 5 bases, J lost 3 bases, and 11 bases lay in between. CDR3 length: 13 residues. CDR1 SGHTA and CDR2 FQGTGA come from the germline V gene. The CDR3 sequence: CASSLEEGYEQYF. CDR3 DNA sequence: TGTGCCAGCAGCCTTGAAGAGGGCTACGAGCAGTACTTC. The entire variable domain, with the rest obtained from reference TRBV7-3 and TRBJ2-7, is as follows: GAGVSQTPSNKVTEKGKYVELRCDPISGHTALYWYRQSLGQGPEFLIYFQGTGAADDSGLPNDRFFAVRPEGSVSTLKIQRTERGDSAVYLCASSLEEGYEQYFGPGTRLTVT.

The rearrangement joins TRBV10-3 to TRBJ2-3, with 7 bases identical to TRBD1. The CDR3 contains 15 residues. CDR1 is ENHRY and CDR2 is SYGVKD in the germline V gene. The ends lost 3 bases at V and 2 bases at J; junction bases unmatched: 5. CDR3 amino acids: CAISDRTGSTDTQYF. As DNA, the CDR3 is TGTGCCATCAGTGACCGGACAGGCTCCACAGATACGCAGTATTTT.

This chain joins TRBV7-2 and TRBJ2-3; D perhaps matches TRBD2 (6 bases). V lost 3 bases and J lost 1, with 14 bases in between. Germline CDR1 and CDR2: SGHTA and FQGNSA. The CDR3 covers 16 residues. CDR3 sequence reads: CASSFLGLSRTDTQYF. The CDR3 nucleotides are TGTGCCAGCAGCTTCCTGGGACTTAGCCGCACAGATACGCAGTATTTT.

The CDR3, as DNA: TGTGCCAGCAGCTTGCCCCCCGGGCGGGAGGCCGGGGAGCTGTTTTTT. The encoded protein is CASSLPPGREAGELFF. The chain employs TRBV7-9 and TRBJ2-2, with 8 bases identical to TRBD2. In germline, CDR1 is SEHNR, CDR2 FQNEAQ (reference sequence). After removal of 3 bases from V and 6 bases from J, the junction contained 9 bases not matched to a gene. The CDR3 spans 16 residues.

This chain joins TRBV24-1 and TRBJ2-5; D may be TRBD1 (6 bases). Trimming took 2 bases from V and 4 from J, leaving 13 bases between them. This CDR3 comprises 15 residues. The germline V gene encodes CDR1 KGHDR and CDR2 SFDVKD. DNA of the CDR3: TGTGCCACCAGTGATTGGGACACGGGCCGAGAGACCCAGTACTTC. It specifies CATSDWDTGRETQYF.

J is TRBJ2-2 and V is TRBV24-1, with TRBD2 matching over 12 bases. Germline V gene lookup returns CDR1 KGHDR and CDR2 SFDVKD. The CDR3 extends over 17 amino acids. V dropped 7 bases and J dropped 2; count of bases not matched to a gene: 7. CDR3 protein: CATRPTSGGHNTGELFF. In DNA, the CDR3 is TGTGCCACCAGACCGACTAGCGGGGGCCATAACACCGGGGAGCTGTTTTTT.

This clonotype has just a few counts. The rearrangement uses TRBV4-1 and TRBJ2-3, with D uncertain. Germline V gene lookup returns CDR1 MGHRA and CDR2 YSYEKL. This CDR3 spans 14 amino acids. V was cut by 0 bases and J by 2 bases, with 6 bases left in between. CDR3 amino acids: CASSQEGTTDTQYF. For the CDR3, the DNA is TGCGCCAGCAGCCAAGAGGGAACCACAGATACGCAGTATTTT.